This TCR beta chain stems from a study of T cell clones after liver transplantation. Looking at the study overall: Immunosuppression withdrawal was tried within 2 years after liver transplantation in this trial.

Method: immunoSEQ multiplex PCR; TCRdb's copy keeps in-frame clones and lacks some. The table shows over 90,000 clones, with about 88% occurring only once. The CDR3 totals 15 residues. V was pared by 0 bases and J by 1 base, with 3 bases of the junction left unmatched. Germline assignment: CDR1 SGHRS and CDR2 YFSETQ. The specimen was CD4+ T cells from blood, collected roughly 50 months after liver transplant. The rearrangement links TRBV5-1 to TRBJ1-1; 7 bases agree with TRBD1. The sequence derives from a human patient who received a liver transplant. The graft donor may be the source of some T cells. The CDR3 here is CASSLAGTANTEAFF. CDR3 nucleotide sequence: TGCGCCAGCAGCTTGGCCGGGACAGCGAACACTGAAGCTTTCTTT.